The 28 T cell receptor beta chains given below trace back to one sample, sequenced in a study of cytomegalovirus exposure and HLA in healthy donors (dated by TCRdb to 2016 to 2017). Library preparation used the immunoSEQ multiplex PCR assay. For the multiplex PCR, a mixture combining 60 forward primers for TCR Vbeta segments and 13 reverse primers for TCR Jbeta segments was used. Not all clones reach the TCRdb copy of this immuneACCESS table, which keeps in-frame sequences only. Checked studies attribute under half of the gap to unresolved V genes and leave the rest unexplained. Counted in this sample were approximately 120,000 clones; around 73% of them appeared once. Under 9.5% of the sample goes to the ten largest clones. Sequenced: PBMCs. These TCRs come from a middle-aged man in good health and CMV-seronegative.

As concerns this clone: The junction shows a germline mismatch at one end, possibly a read error. The rearrangement links TRBV7-9 to TRBJ2-7; D not resolved. Looked up from germline, CDR1 is SEHNR and CDR2 is FQNEAQ (reference sequence). The CDR3 runs to 12 residues. CDR3 amino acids: CSSSSQRYEQYF. CDR3 in DNA: TGTTCCAGCAGCTCACAACGCTACGAGCAGTACTTC.

The CDR3 spells CASSLRQGAGNTEAFF. DNA of the CDR3: TGCGCCAGCAGCCTTCGACAGGGGGCTGGGAACACTGAAGCTTTCTTT. The chain combines TRBV5-1 with TRBJ1-1, with 10 nucleotides matching TRBD1. V shed 4 bases, J shed 1 base, and the junction held 7 bases outside the gene matches. The CDR3 spans 16 residues. Germline assignment: CDR1 SGHRS and CDR2 YFSETQ. The whole variable domain, filled in from reference TRBV5-1 and TRBJ1-1, reads KAGVTQTPRYLIKTRGQQVTLSCSPISGHRSVSWYQQTPGQGLQFLFEYFSETQRNKGNFPGRFSGRQFSNSRSEMNVSTLELGDSALYLCASSLRQGAGNTEAFFGQGTRLTVV.

The chain combines TRBV30 with TRBJ1-2, with 10 bases matching TRBD1. CDR1 and CDR2 (germline): GTSNPN, SVGIG (reference sequence). V was pared by 1 base and J by 8 bases, with 7 bases of the junction left unmatched. This CDR3 spans 14 amino acids. The CDR3 nucleotides read TGTGCCTGGAGTGGGACAGGGGGTTCATTGGGCTACACCTTC. It yields the protein CAWSGTGGSLGYTF.

The CDR3 loop is CASSRSPLHF. CDR3 DNA sequence: TGTGCCAGCAGCCGTTCACCCCTCCACTTT. The chain joins TRBV5-8 to TRBJ1-6; D gene ambiguous. V was cut by 4 bases and J by 9 bases, with 2 bases left in between. The CDR3 runs 10 residues. Germline values: CDR1 SGHTS, CDR2 YDEGEE.

Only one count was recorded for this clone. This rearrangement joins TRBV28 to TRBJ2-5, with 8 bases identical to TRBD1. The CDR3 is made up of 15 amino acids. V lost 6 bases, J lost 5 bases, and 11 bases stayed unmatched. CDR1 MDHEN and CDR2 SYDVKM come from the germline V gene. The CDR3 nucleotides read TGTGCCAGCAGCTGGACAGGGAGAGGCAGGGAGACCCAGTACTTC. It encodes CASSWTGRGRETQYF.

This clone turned up a few times. This chain uses TRBV6-6 with TRBJ2-5, with D possibly being TRBD2 (5 bases). The DNA end favors TRBJ2-7, so the J call may be wrong. Germline lookup yields CDR1 MNHNY and CDR2 SVGAGI (reference sequence). This CDR3 contains 14 residues. CDR3 bases: TGTGCCAGCAGTTCTCGGACTTTCCCCTACGAGCAGTACTTC. This translates into CASSSRTFPYEQYF.

The chain recombines TRBV20-1 with TRBJ2-2; TRBD1 aligns across 9 bases. This CDR3 has 11 amino acids. The germline V gene encodes CDR1 DFQATT and CDR2 SNEGSKA (reference sequence). CDR3 nucleotides: TGCGGGACAGGGAGGGCCGGGGAGCTGTTTTTT. This sequence encodes CGTGRAGELFF.

This chain links TRBV19 with TRBJ2-2, with 7 positions matching TRBD2. This CDR3 contains 16 residues. J was trimmed by 7 bases and V by 5 bases; bases with no gene match: 13. From germline, CDR1 is LNHDA and CDR2 SQIVND (reference sequence). CDR3 sequence: CASSGGGLVGVGELFF. CDR3 nucleotides: TGTGCCAGTAGTGGGGGAGGACTAGTCGGGGTCGGGGAGCTGTTTTTT.

The chain joins TRBV27 to TRBJ1-4; D is undetermined. This CDR3 has 15 residues. V dropped 7 bases and J dropped 0 bases, with 12 bases sitting between them. CDR1 and CDR2 from the germline V gene are MNHEY and SMNVEV (reference sequence). CDR3 loop: CASKRVTSTNEKLFF. CDR3 coding DNA: TGTGCCAGCAAGAGAGTCACTTCAACTAATGAAAAACTGTTTTTT.

The chain links TRBV7-9 to TRBJ1-1; 9 bases line up with TRBD1. The CDR3 runs to 13 residues. Germline V lookup: CDR1 SEHNR, CDR2 FQNEAQ (reference sequence). Trimming removed 10 bases from V and 0 bases from J; junction bases left unmatched: 3. CDR3 region: CATGQGLNTEAFF. CDR3 DNA: TGTGCCACGGGACAGGGCCTGAACACTGAAGCTTTCTTT.

The rearrangement links TRBV6-6 to TRBJ1-2; 7 bases fit TRBD1. Trimming at V came to 7 bases and at J to 3 bases, leaving 8 bases not matched to a gene. The germline V gene has CDR1 MNHNY and CDR2 SVGAGI (reference sequence). The CDR3 totals 14 residues. The CDR3 nucleotides are TGTGCCAGCACCCGGGACAGCCTAGACTATGGCTACACCTTC. Encoded protein: CASTRDSLDYGYTF.

Only a few counts were recorded for this clone. The chain couples TRBV4-3 to TRBJ2-1; TRBD1 is a possible D gene (5 bases). Trimming shortened V by 4 bases and J by 2 bases, and 9 bases separated the two germline ends. CDR3 length equals 14 residues. From germline, CDR1 is LGHNA and CDR2 YSLEER. CDR3 coding DNA: TGCGCCAGCAGCCCAGGGCGAACCTACAATGAGCAGTTCTTC. Protein sequence: CASSPGRTYNEQFF.

Here the CDR3 DNA reads TGTGCCACCAGCAGAGACGGGGACAGGGTTAACGAGCAGTACTTC. Translating it yields CATSRDGDRVNEQYF. This chain connects TRBV15 to TRBJ2-7, with 9 bases fitting TRBD1. This CDR3 is 15 amino acids long. The J segment lost 5 bases and the V segment lost 0 bases, leaving 5 bases of the junction unmatched. Germline CDR1 and CDR2: LNHNV and YYDKDF (reference sequence).

The chain employs TRBV7-9 and TRBJ2-5, with a tentative D call TRBD1 (5 bases). Trimming removed 2 bases at V and 5 bases at J, with 21 bases between. The germline V gene has CDR1 SEHNR and CDR2 FQNEAQ (reference sequence). This CDR3 is built from 17 residues. The CDR3 reads CASSLKRLDQGWETQYF. In DNA, the CDR3 is TGTGCCAGCAGCTTAAAACGCCTGGACCAGGGCTGGGAGACCCAGTACTTC. Complete variable domain (other parts from reference TRBV7-9 and TRBJ2-5): DTGVSQNPRHKITKRGQNVTFRCDPISEHNRLYWYRQTLGQGPEFLTYFQNEAQLEKSRLLSDRFSAERPKGSFSTLEIQRTEQGDSAMYLCASSLKRLDQGWETQYFGPGTRLLVL.

This clone was seen more than once but under ten times. V and J are TRBV13 and TRBJ2-7; 9 bases match TRBD2. The germline V gene has CDR1 PRHDT and CDR2 FYEKMQ (reference sequence). The ends lost 3 bases at V and 2 bases at J; junction bases unmatched: 20. The CDR3 runs 20 residues. The CDR3 DNA follows: TGTGCCAGCAGCTTGCGGGGGGGGACTCCACCCTCCCCTGGAACCTACGAGCAGTACTTC. This sequence encodes CASSLRGGTPPSPGTYEQYF.

V usage is TRBV4-1 and J usage is TRBJ2-5; TRBD2 matches at 8 bases. Germline assignment: CDR1 MGHRA and CDR2 YSYEKL. V dropped 3 bases and J dropped 0; count of bases not matched to a gene: 9. The CDR3 consists of 17 residues. The CDR3 sequence is CASSQHRRGENQETQYF. In DNA, the CDR3 is TGCGCCAGCAGCCAGCACAGGCGGGGGGAAAACCAAGAGACCCAGTACTTC.

The chain carries TRBV4-1 and TRBJ1-1; 8 positions match TRBD1. The germline gives CDR1 MGHRA, CDR2 YSYEKL. V shed 3 bases, J shed 0 bases, and the junction held 3 bases outside the gene matches. The CDR3 is 15 residues long. This chain's CDR3 is CASSHGTGMNTEAFF. Here the CDR3 DNA reads TGCGCCAGCAGCCACGGGACAGGTATGAACACTGAAGCTTTCTTT.

The CDR3 region has the DNA TGCGCCAGCAGCCAAGACGCGGCCAGGGGGTCGGCAACTAATGAAAAACTGTTTTTT. This codes for CASSQDAARGSATNEKLFF. This chain links TRBV4-1 with TRBJ1-4, with 7 nucleotides matching TRBD1. V was pared by 0 bases and J by 0 bases, with 10 bases of the junction left unmatched. The CDR3 spans 19 residues. Germline-derived CDR1 and CDR2 are MGHRA and YSYEKL.

The rearrangement joins TRBV6-5 to TRBJ1-1; 8 positions match TRBD1. Germline CDR1 and CDR2: MNHEY and SVGAGI. This CDR3 region has 15 residues. The trim removed 1 base at V and 4 bases at J, leaving 5 bases unmatched. CDR3 bases: TGTGCCAGCAGTTACTTGCCTACAGGGGGCACTGAAGCTTTCTTT. This gives the protein CASSYLPTGGTEAFF.

This clone was observed a handful of times. The rearrangement uses TRBV6-1 and TRBJ2-6; the D is unclear. CDR1 MNHNS and CDR2 SASEGT come from the germline V gene. V lost 2 bases and J 3 bases, leaving 8 bases between the germline ends. The length of the CDR3 is 15 residues. The CDR3 loop is CASSEKADGANVLTF. CDR3 coding DNA: TGTGCCAGCAGTGAAAAAGCCGATGGGGCCAACGTCCTGACTTTC.

This clone has more than one count but fewer than ten. The chain couples TRBV19 to TRBJ1-1; D is ambiguous. The CDR3 contains 13 residues. Germline CDR1 and CDR2: LNHDA and SQIVND (reference sequence). The V end was cut by 7 bases, the J end by 5 bases, with 14 bases between. CDR3: CASKKSIRTEAFF. For the CDR3, the DNA is TGTGCCAGTAAGAAGAGCATTAGAACTGAAGCTTTCTTT.

This clone has just one count. This sequence joins TRBV19 and TRBJ1-1; TRBD1 aligns across 8 bases. There are 14 residues in the CDR3. The V and J ends lost 3 bases and 4 bases, in that order; junction bases with no gene match: 4. The germline V gene encodes CDR1 LNHDA and CDR2 SQIVND (reference sequence). The DNA for the CDR3 is TGTGCCAGTAGTATCGACAGGGGACGCACTGAAGCTTTCTTT. It yields the protein CASSIDRGRTEAFF.

The chain is built from TRBV7-2 and TRBJ1-5, with D possibly TRBD1 on 6 matching bases. V lost 6 bases and J 6 bases, leaving 24 bases between the germline ends. This CDR3 spans 17 amino acids. From germline, CDR1 is SGHTA and CDR2 FQGNSA. CDR3 in amino acids: CASSLRGGSLGTQPQHF. DNA of the CDR3: TGTGCCAGCAGTCTTCGGGGGGGCTCGTTAGGGACTCAGCCCCAGCATTTT.

The chain uses TRBV4-3 and TRBJ2-2; the match to TRBD1 covers 9 bases. Trimming at V came to 0 bases and at J to 6 bases, leaving 11 bases not matched to a gene. Germline CDR1 LGHNA, CDR2 YSLEER. The CDR3 is 18 amino acids. CDR3 residues: CASSQDQTTGGLAGELFF. The CDR3 DNA sequence: TGCGCCAGCAGCCAAGATCAGACGACAGGGGGGTTGGCCGGGGAGCTGTTTTTT.

As DNA, the CDR3 is TGCGCCAGCAGCTTGGATCCAGGAAACTATGGCTACACCTTC. It yields the protein CASSLDPGNYGYTF. The gene calls are TRBV5-1 and TRBJ1-2, with D unresolved. Trimming removed 0 bases at V and 2 bases at J, with 8 bases between. Germline CDR1 is SGHRS and CDR2 is YFSETQ. The CDR3 sequence is 14 residues long.

This clone was seen only a few times. V usage is TRBV5-4 and J usage is TRBJ1-2; 9 nucleotides match TRBD1. The CDR3 has 17 amino acids. CDR1 and CDR2 from the germline V gene are SGHNT and YYREEE (reference sequence). V lost 3 bases and J lost 5; bases outside the gene matches: 14. CDR3 sequence reads: CASSSASGGTGNYGYTF. Here the CDR3 DNA reads TGTGCCAGCAGCTCCGCCAGCGGAGGGACAGGGAATTATGGCTACACCTTC.

The chain is built from TRBV4-1 and TRBJ2-7; 14 bases are a match to TRBD2. Germline CDR1 is MGHRA and CDR2 is YSYEKL. V lost 4 bases, J lost 0 bases, and 8 bases stayed unmatched. CDR3 size: 18 residues. The CDR3 is CASSPGLAGGLSSYEQYF. CDR3 coding DNA: TGCGCCAGCAGCCCCGGACTAGCGGGGGGCCTAAGCTCCTACGAGCAGTACTTC.

This clone has more than one count but fewer than ten. The V gene is TRBV25-1, the J gene TRBJ1-2; a weak D match, TRBD1 (5 bases). Germline V gene sequence: CDR1 MGHDK, CDR2 SYGVNS. V lost 3 bases, J lost 6 bases, and 20 bases lay in between. The CDR3 sequence is 16 residues long. The CDR3 DNA sequence: TGTGCCAGCAGTGACATAGTAGTTGGACATCCGGATGGCTACACCTTC. It is translated as CASSDIVVGHPDGYTF.